The source of this T cell receptor (beta chain) is a study of T cell changes during pregnancy in multiple sclerosis. Germline V gene data show CDR1 as SGHVS and CDR2 as FNYEAQ. V was cut by 1 base and J by 4 bases, with 16 bases left in between. The CDR3 contains 17 residues. Repertoires were generated with immunoSEQ multiplex PCR, while TCRdb's copy carries only in-frame clones and drops some. Among about 17,000 clones listed, 88% were seen once. This clonotype originated in a female donor in good health, enrolled as a control in a pregnancy study. Sample: CD8+ T cells from peripheral blood mononuclear cells, taken after pregnancy. V and J are TRBV7-6 and TRBJ2-2, with D possibly TRBD2 on 5 matching bases. CDR3 DNA sequence: TGTGCCAGCAGCTTAGTATCTGGCGGGCTGTTCACCGGGGAGCTGTTTTTT. Translated, it gives CASSLVSGGLFTGELFF.